Below are 21 T cell receptor beta chains sequenced from a single sample in a study of T cell changes during pregnancy in multiple sclerosis. Libraries were prepared by immunoSEQ multiplex PCR; TCRdb keeps only in-frame clonotypes and omits some of them. Of approximately 23,000 clones in the sample, about 89% were seen once. The sample in question was CD8+ T cells from peripheral blood mononuclear cells, obtained in the first trimester of pregnancy. The receptors were sampled from a female donor with multiple sclerosis, enrolled in a pregnancy study.

The J gene is TRBJ1-5, the V gene TRBV5-6; TRBD1 might be the D (5 bases). The germline V gene encodes CDR1 SGHDT and CDR2 YYEEEE. V lost 0 bases and J 9 bases, leaving 7 bases between the germline ends. The CDR3 spans 12 residues. The DNA of the CDR3 is TGTGCCAGCAGCTTGGCCGGGGGGCCCCAGCATTTT. Amino acid sequence: CASSLAGGPQHF.

This clone was seen just once. The chain joins TRBV4-1 to TRBJ2-7, with 8 positions matching TRBD2. The germline V gene encodes CDR1 MGHRA and CDR2 YSYEKL. V was pared by 1 base and J by 3 bases, with 11 bases of the junction left unmatched. There are 17 residues in the CDR3. CDR3 bases: TGCGCCAGCAGCCAAGTAGGGTGGGCGGGAGGAAACTACGAGCAGTACTTC. It yields the protein CASSQVGWAGGNYEQYF.

Only a few counts were recorded for this clone. The chain uses TRBV6-4 and TRBJ2-2; 11 bases align to TRBD1. There are 16 residues in the CDR3. CDR1 MRHNA and CDR2 SNTAGT come from the germline V gene. V lost 2 bases and J lost 6; bases outside the gene matches: 5. Written as DNA, the CDR3 is TGTGCCAGCAGTGACAGACCGGGACAGGGGGCCGGGGAGCTGTTTTTT. Its translation: CASSDRPGQGAGELFF.

The rearrangement links TRBV4-3 to TRBJ2-3; D is perhaps TRBD2 (5 bases). V was shortened by 3 bases and J by 5 bases, with 18 bases between the two germline ends. The CDR3 spans 16 residues. Germline V CDR1 and CDR2: LGHNA, YSLEER. The CDR3 here is CASSQGSRGVGDTQYF. CDR3 DNA sequence: TGCGCCAGCAGCCAGGGGTCTCGGGGAGTGGGAGATACGCAGTATTTT.

The J gene is TRBJ2-7, the V gene TRBV27; 13 nucleotides align to TRBD2. The CDR3 totals 15 residues. Germline values: CDR1 MNHEY, CDR2 SMNVEV (reference sequence). After removal of 6 bases from V and 4 bases from J, the junction contained 6 bases not matched to a gene. The CDR3 here is CASRPGTSGKYEQYF. The CDR3 nucleotides are TGTGCCAGCAGACCGGGGACTAGCGGGAAATACGAGCAGTACTTC.

This clone has only one observation. The genes are TRBV27 and TRBJ1-1, with TRBD1 as a possible D gene (6 bases). Germline lookup yields CDR1 MNHEY and CDR2 SMNVEV (reference sequence). Trimming cost V 3 bases and J 1 base, with 9 bases left between them. This CDR3 contains 14 residues. CDR3 protein: CASSLARGNTEAFF. The CDR3 DNA reads TGTGCCAGCAGTTTGGCCAGGGGGAACACTGAAGCTTTCTTT.

This sequence joins TRBV7-9 and TRBJ2-7, with TRBD1 matching over 8 bases. V shed 3 bases, J shed 2 bases, and the junction held 12 bases outside the gene matches. The CDR3 spans 17 residues. Germline-derived CDR1 and CDR2 are SEHNR and FQNEAQ (reference sequence). CDR3 region: CASSFGPAGQVTYEQYF. The CDR3 bases are TGTGCCAGCAGCTTCGGTCCCGCGGGACAGGTCACCTACGAGCAGTACTTC.

V gene TRBV27 combines with J gene TRBJ2-1; 7 nucleotides match TRBD1. Germline trimming cut 3 bases from V and 4 bases from J; bases unmatched to any gene: 9. The CDR3 has 16 residues. Germline CDR1 is MNHEY and CDR2 is SMNVEV (reference sequence). The CDR3 coding sequence is TGTGCCAGCAGTTTCCTTCAGGGGGTTGGGTACAATGAGCAGTTCTTC. Translated, it gives CASSFLQGVGYNEQFF.

In DNA form, the CDR3 reads TGCAGCGTCCCCCGGGAGGTGACTGGGAATGAGCAGTTCTTC. This codes for CSVPREVTGNEQFF. The genes are TRBV29-1 and TRBJ2-1; 7 bases line up with TRBD2. The V and J ends lost 6 bases and 7 bases, in that order; junction bases with no gene match: 12. The length of the CDR3 is 14 residues. The germline V gene encodes CDR1 SQVTM and CDR2 ANQGSEA.

This clone has a handful of counts. V gene TRBV19 combines with J gene TRBJ2-1; 7 nucleotides align to TRBD2. The length of the CDR3 is 16 residues. V lost 1 base, J lost 5 bases, and 8 bases stayed unmatched. The germline CDR1 and CDR2 sequences are LNHDA and SQIVND (reference sequence). The CDR3 bases are TGTGCCAGTAGTATAGGGATTTTGCGGGAGAACAATGAGCAGTTCTTC. The encoded protein is CASSIGILRENNEQFF.

This CDR3 is CASSFSRAHEQYF. The CDR3 coding sequence is TGTGCCAGCAGTTTTTCCAGGGCACACGAGCAGTACTTC. This chain uses TRBV27 with TRBJ2-7, with TRBD1 as a possible D gene (5 bases). The CDR3 is 13 residues long. Germline V gives CDR1 MNHEY, CDR2 SMNVEV (reference sequence). With 3 bases removed from V and 5 bases from J, the gap between germline ends came to 11 bases.

Only a few counts were recorded for this clone. The V call is TRBV6-1, the J call TRBJ2-3, with D maybe TRBD1 (5 bases). The CDR3 spans 15 residues. CDR1 is MNHNS, CDR2 SASEGT, per germline. V lost 2 bases and J 4 bases, leaving 13 bases between the germline ends. CDR3 DNA: TGTGCCAGCAGTGAATCCCAGGGTAGGGCAGATACGCAGTATTTT. This gives the protein CASSESQGRADTQYF.

The chain uses TRBV6-5 and TRBJ2-1, with 11 bases identical to TRBD2. The CDR3 is made up of 15 amino acids. V gave up 5 bases and J gave up 7 bases; unmatched junction bases: 7. Germline CDR1 is MNHEY and CDR2 is SVGAGI. The CDR3 bases are TGTGCCAGCAGTCATAGCGGGAGGGCCGATAATGAGCAGTTCTTC. Amino acids: CASSHSGRADNEQFF.

By share, this clone counts as medium-sized (0.01 to 0.1%). This chain links TRBV27 with TRBJ2-2; 11 bases align to TRBD2. This CDR3 spans 18 amino acids. CDR1 and CDR2 from the germline V gene are MNHEY and SMNVEV (reference sequence). The V and J ends lost 5 bases and 3 bases, in that order; junction bases with no gene match: 11. CDR3 loop: CASSPRLAGWVDTGELFF. The CDR3 coding sequence is TGTGCCAGCAGTCCCCGACTAGCGGGATGGGTCGACACCGGGGAGCTGTTTTTT.

This chain connects TRBV5-6 to TRBJ2-2; D uncertain. Germline assignment: CDR1 SGHDT and CDR2 YYEEEE. This CDR3 is built from 13 residues. V lost 5 bases, J lost 3 bases, and 8 bases lay in between. The CDR3 reads CASRLDYTGELFF. The CDR3 DNA reads as TGTGCCAGCAGACTTGACTACACCGGGGAGCTGTTTTTT.

CDR3 protein: CASSIEVGLAANEQFF. CDR3 DNA: TGCGCCAGCAGCATCGAGGTGGGACTAGCGGCCAATGAGCAGTTCTTC. The chain is built from TRBV4-3 and TRBJ2-1, with 11 bases matching TRBD2. The germline V gene encodes CDR1 LGHNA and CDR2 YSLEER. V shed 5 bases and J 6 bases; nucleotides not matched to a gene: 9. The CDR3 runs 16 residues.

V gene TRBV7-9 combines with J gene TRBJ2-7; maybe TRBD1 (6 bases). Germline CDR1 reads SEHNR; CDR2 reads FQNEAQ (reference sequence). This CDR3 comprises 12 residues. Between the trimmed V and J ends, which lost 2 bases and 4 bases, there was a span of 6 bases. The CDR3 nucleotides are TGTGCCAGCAGCTTACAGGGGTACGAGCAGTACTTC. As protein: CASSLQGYEQYF.

The rearrangement links TRBV19 to TRBJ2-7; 10 nucleotides agree with TRBD2. The CDR3 runs to 13 residues. The V segment lost 7 bases and the J segment 6 bases; nucleotides outside the gene matches: 6. Germline V gene sequence: CDR1 LNHDA, CDR2 SQIVND (reference sequence). This CDR3 reads CASTDLAGAEQYF. CDR3 DNA: TGTGCCAGTACCGACCTAGCGGGAGCCGAGCAGTACTTC.

This rearrangement joins TRBV4-2 to TRBJ2-3; TRBD1 agrees at 11 bases. The CDR3 extends over 17 amino acids. Germline V gives CDR1 LGHNA, CDR2 YNFKEQ. With 5 bases clipped from V and 5 bases from J, the junction kept 12 bases outside the gene matches. The CDR3 region is CASSFPSGQGDIDTQYF. The CDR3 coding sequence is TGTGCCAGCAGCTTTCCCTCGGGACAGGGGGATATAGATACGCAGTATTTT.

The V and J genes are TRBV28 and TRBJ2-7; maybe TRBD2 (6 bases). Germline lookup yields CDR1 MDHEN and CDR2 SYDVKM. V lost 4 bases, J lost 1 base, and 17 bases lay in between. CDR3 size: 16 residues. The CDR3 DNA sequence: TGTGCCAGCAGTTCCGCTCTTTATAGCGGTTCCTACGAGCAGTACTTC. The encoded protein is CASSSALYSGSYEQYF.

The V and J genes are TRBV4-1 and TRBJ2-3; TRBD2 matches at 9 bases. The CDR3 has 18 residues. Germline V gene lookup returns CDR1 MGHRA and CDR2 YSYEKL. Germline trimming cut 0 bases from V and 2 bases from J; bases unmatched to any gene: 9. DNA of the CDR3: TGCGCCAGCAGCCAAGATTCGCTAGCGGGGTTACTCACAGATACGCAGTATTTT. It specifies CASSQDSLAGLLTDTQYF.